The 27 T cell receptor beta chains presented below share a single source sample, sequenced in a study of neurological immune-mediated disorders. TCRdb independently ran MiXCR on the 5' RACE reads; one entry per CDR3 protein. The sample records 55,000 to 75,000 distinct CDR3 sequences, roughly 13% being singletons. Sequenced sample: PBMCs. These receptors all come from an older woman with HTLV-1-associated myelopathy (HAM/TSP).

This chain connects TRBV10-2 to TRBJ2-7, with D perhaps matching TRBD2 (6 bases). From germline, CDR1 is WSHSY and CDR2 SAAADI. The CDR3 runs 14 residues. V was trimmed by 2 bases and J by 0 bases, leaving 8 bases between them. CDR3 sequence: CASSEPSVSYEQYF. Here the CDR3 DNA reads TGCGCCAGCAGTGAGCCTAGCGTCTCCTACGAGCAGTACTTC.

This sequence joins TRBV25-1 and TRBJ2-3, with a tentative D call TRBD2 (5 bases). The CDR3 spans 14 residues. The germline V gene encodes CDR1 MGHDK and CDR2 SYGVNS. Between the trimmed V and J ends, which lost 1 base and 5 bases, there was a span of 10 bases. CDR3 nucleotides: TGTGCCAGCAGTGAATCGGGGTTTCAAGATACGCAGTATTTT. Encoded protein: CASSESGFQDTQYF. Complete variable domain (other parts from reference TRBV25-1 and TRBJ2-3): EADIYQTPRYLVIGTGKKITLECSQTMGHDKMYWYQQDPGMELHLIHYSYGVNSTEKGDLSSESTVSRIRTEHFPLTLESARPSHTSQYLCASSESGFQDTQYFGPGTRLTVL.

This rearrangement joins TRBV5-1 to TRBJ2-1, with TRBD1 matching 12 bases. V lost 4 bases, J lost 9 bases, and 8 bases stayed unmatched. Germline V lookup: CDR1 SGHRS, CDR2 YFSETQ. The CDR3 is 15 amino acids. CDR3 sequence reads: CASSPRGQGALEQFF. CDR3 nucleotides: TGCGCCAGCAGCCCCAGGGGACAGGGGGCCCTTGAGCAGTTCTTC.

This clonotype has a count of ten or more. The genes are TRBV6-5 and TRBJ2-6; D uncertain. Germline lookup yields CDR1 MNHEY and CDR2 SVGAGI. The CDR3 loop spans 16 amino acids. V dropped 0 bases and J dropped 4 bases, with 10 bases sitting between them. CDR3: CASSYSVQTGANVLTF. In nucleotides, the CDR3 is TGTGCCAGCAGTTACTCCGTGCAGACGGGGGCCAACGTCCTGACTTTC.

This clonotype was seen at least ten times. CDR3 DNA sequence: TGTGCCAGCAGTTACTCCGACAGCCGGGGTGAAGCTTTCTTT. It yields the protein CASSYSDSRGEAFF. V usage is TRBV6-5 and J usage is TRBJ1-1; D is possibly TRBD1 (5 bases). V lost 0 bases and J 7 bases, leaving 12 bases between the germline ends. CDR3 size: 14 residues. Per germline, CDR1 MNHEY and CDR2 SVGAGI.

About this clonotype itself: Relative to the germline gene, one junction end is altered; a read error may explain this. The genes are TRBV5-5 and TRBJ1-6; TRBD1 might be the D (5 bases). CDR1 and CDR2 from the germline V gene are SGHKS and YYEKEE (reference sequence). The CDR3 sequence is 18 residues long. The CDR3 sequence: CASSLLVGVAGSNSPLQF. CDR3 DNA sequence: TGTGCCAGCAGCTTGTTGGTCGGCGTTGCAGGGAGTAATTCACCCCTCCAATTT.

This clonotype was seen ten or more times. Here the CDR3 reads CASSTGRPEQYF. The CDR3 region has the DNA TGCGCCAGCTCGACGGGGAGGCCCGAGCAGTACTTC. The genes are TRBV5-1 and TRBJ2-7; tentative D call: TRBD2 (6 bases). Trimming removed 7 bases from V and 6 bases from J, with 14 bases in between. Germline V lookup: CDR1 SGHRS, CDR2 YFSETQ. CDR3 size: 12 residues.

This clonotype occurred many times. This chain connects TRBV4-1 to TRBJ2-7, with TRBD1 matching over 8 bases. Germline V lookup: CDR1 MGHRA, CDR2 YSYEKL. V was pared by 6 bases and J by 1 base, with 8 bases of the junction left unmatched. The CDR3 has 15 residues. The CDR3 DNA is TGCGCCAGCAGTTACGACAGGGGCGCGTCCTACGAGCAGTACTTC. Translated, it gives CASSYDRGASYEQYF.

The gene calls are TRBV6-1 and TRBJ2-2, with 12 nucleotides matching TRBD2. The CDR3 has 17 amino acids. Per the germline V gene, CDR1 is MNHNS and CDR2 is SASEGT. V was pared by 4 bases and J by 3 bases, with 6 bases of the junction left unmatched. This CDR3 is CASSVASGRADTGELFF. The CDR3 region has the DNA TGTGCCAGCAGTGTGGCTAGCGGGAGGGCCGACACCGGGGAGCTGTTTTTT.

This clonotype was counted ten times or more. The chain recombines TRBV7-9 with TRBJ2-1; D is unclear. Germline lookup yields CDR1 SEHNR and CDR2 FQNEAQ (reference sequence). V gave up 7 bases and J gave up 0 bases, with 13 bases separating them. The CDR3 length is 15 residues. The CDR3 sequence is CASTVGDSSYNEQFF. The CDR3 bases are TGTGCCAGCACTGTGGGTGATAGCTCCTACAATGAGCAGTTCTTC.

This clonotype was seen repeatedly, ten times or more. The genes are TRBV28 and TRBJ2-5; no clear D gene. Trimming cost V 10 bases and J 2 bases, with 17 bases left between them. The germline CDR1 and CDR2 sequences are MDHEN and SYDVKM. CDR3 length equals 14 residues. Here the CDR3 reads CATSWTATQETQYF. In DNA form, the CDR3 reads TGTGCCACCTCGTGGACGGCGACTCAAGAGACCCAGTACTTC.

In this sample, this clonotype turned up many times. The V gene is TRBV5-5, the J gene TRBJ2-7; D is perhaps TRBD2 (6 bases). V was clipped by 0 bases and J by 1 base, with 14 bases between them. CDR3 length: 16 residues. From germline, CDR1 is SGHKS and CDR2 YYEKEE (reference sequence). This CDR3 reads CASSLGGAVISYEQYF. The CDR3 nucleotides are TGTGCCAGCAGCTTGGGCGGGGCAGTCATATCCTACGAGCAGTACTTC. Filled out from reference TRBV5-5 and TRBJ2-7, the complete variable domain reads DAGVTQSPTHLIKTRGQQVTLRCSPISGHKSVSWYQQVLGQGPQFIFQYYEKEERGRGNFPDRFSARQFPNYSSELNVNALLLGDSALYLCASSLGGAVISYEQYFGPGTRLTVT.

This clonotype was detected ten times or more. The J gene is TRBJ2-2, the V gene TRBV7-9, with D perhaps TRBD1 or TRBD2 (5 bases each). Trimming cost V 11 bases and J 1 base, with 20 bases left between them. The CDR3 has 16 residues. Looked up from germline, CDR1 is SEHNR and CDR2 is FQNEAQ (reference sequence). CDR3 bases: TGTGCCCTGCGTTCAGGAGGACACCTGAACACCGGGGAGCTGTTTTTT. This gives the protein CALRSGGHLNTGELFF.

This clonotype was found many times. This sequence joins TRBV27 and TRBJ1-1; D not certain. This CDR3 contains 15 residues. The V end was cut by 0 bases, the J end by 2 bases, with 10 bases between. Germline loops: CDR1 MNHEY, CDR2 SMNVEV (reference sequence). The CDR3 sequence: CASSLSPVGNTEAFF. The CDR3 DNA sequence: TGTGCCAGCAGTTTATCGCCCGTGGGAAACACTGAAGCTTTCTTT.

In this sample, this clonotype turned up many times. The chain uses TRBV20-1 and TRBJ2-2; weak D call: TRBD2 (5 bases). The CDR3 length is 14 residues. Germline V lookup: CDR1 DFQATT, CDR2 SNEGSKA (reference sequence). V gave up 5 bases and J gave up 5 bases, with 15 bases separating them. The CDR3 DNA reads as TGCAGTGCTTCTAAGCTCGAGGGAACCGGGGAGCTGTTTTTT. Its translation is CSASKLEGTGELFF.

This clonotype has ten or more counts. The V call is TRBV29-1, the J call TRBJ2-2; D gene unclear. The V and J ends lost 4 bases and 2 bases respectively, with 11 bases between them. This CDR3 is built from 14 residues. The V gene's germline CDR1 is SQVTM and CDR2 ANQGSEA. The CDR3 reads CSVVSQSNTGELFF. The CDR3 nucleotides are TGCAGCGTTGTGTCTCAGAGCAACACCGGGGAGCTGTTTTTT.

This clonotype was seen ten or more times. This chain uses TRBV5-1 with TRBJ2-1; 7 nucleotides match TRBD2. V trimming: 0 bases; J trimming: 8 bases; junction bases outside the gene matches: 8. This CDR3 has 15 residues. In germline, CDR1 is SGHRS, CDR2 YFSETQ. CDR3 nucleotides: TGCGCCAGCAGCTTGGGGGCGGGAGAGGGCGATGAGCAGTTCTTC. Its translation: CASSLGAGEGDEQFF.

This clonotype has ten or more counts. The chain has TRBV7-3 and TRBJ1-6; 7 bases align to TRBD1. Germline V gene sequence: CDR1 SGHTA, CDR2 FQGTGA. The CDR3 consists of 14 residues. V lost 3 bases, J lost 6 bases, and 2 bases stayed unmatched. The CDR3 coding sequence is TGTGCCAGCAGCTTCGGGACAGTTAATTCACCCCTCCACTTT. Amino acids: CASSFGTVNSPLHF.

This clonotype was observed at least ten times. The rearrangement links TRBV15 to TRBJ2-7; no definite D call. The CDR3 sequence is 14 residues long. Trimming removed 0 bases at V and 4 bases at J, with 10 bases between. Germline V gene data show CDR1 as LNHNV and CDR2 as YYDKDF (reference sequence). CDR3 region: CATSRDPGPYEQYF. The CDR3 nucleotides are TGTGCCACCAGCAGAGATCCGGGTCCTTACGAGCAGTACTTC.

The table lists this clonotype with many counts. This chain uses TRBV29-1 with TRBJ2-2, with D perhaps TRBD2 (5 bases). V shed 0 bases and J shed 6 bases, with 8 bases lying between them. In germline, CDR1 is SQVTM, CDR2 ANQGSEA. This CDR3 comprises 13 residues. The CDR3 spells CSVEDGAAGELFF. The CDR3 bases are TGCAGCGTTGAAGACGGAGCGGCCGGGGAGCTGTTTTTT.

The chain has TRBV11-3 and TRBJ2-1; 14 positions agree with TRBD2. The V gene end was trimmed by 7 bases and the J gene end by 7 bases; junction bases not matched to a gene: 6. The CDR3 runs to 15 residues. Germline assignment: CDR1 SGHNT and CDR2 YENEEA. CDR3: CASISGLAGVNEQFF. For the CDR3, the DNA is TGTGCCAGCATCTCGGGACTAGCGGGAGTGAATGAGCAGTTCTTC.

This clonotype was recorded at least ten times. The chain has TRBV5-1 and TRBJ1-4, with D tentatively TRBD1 (6 bases). Germline CDR1 and CDR2: SGHRS and YFSETQ. V shed 4 bases and J shed 7 bases, with 17 bases lying between them. This CDR3 has 15 residues. The CDR3 nucleotides are TGCGCCAGCAGCGCCACAGGGAGGGGGGGTGAAAAACTGTTTTTT. This translates into CASSATGRGGEKLFF.

This clonotype was observed at least ten times. The chain couples TRBV7-9 to TRBJ1-1; maybe TRBD1 (6 bases). Trimming pared 6 bases from V and 3 bases from J, leaving 17 bases between. This CDR3 spans 15 amino acids. CDR1 and CDR2 from the germline V gene are SEHNR and FQNEAQ (reference sequence). This CDR3 is CASSFGGLEDTEAFF. The CDR3, as DNA: TGTGCCAGCAGTTTTGGGGGCTTGGAAGACACTGAAGCTTTCTTT.

This clonotype has a count of ten or more. The chain couples TRBV5-1 to TRBJ2-3, with 11 bases aligning to TRBD2. Germline lookup yields CDR1 SGHRS and CDR2 YFSETQ. V shed 4 bases and J 3 bases; nucleotides not matched to a gene: 10. The CDR3 spans 17 residues. The CDR3 region has the DNA TGCGCCAGCAGCCCCTGGATTAGCGGGAGGGCGACAGATACGCAGTATTTT. Encoded protein: CASSPWISGRATDTQYF.

V is TRBV30 and J is TRBJ1-3; 8 nucleotides match TRBD1. After removal of 5 bases from V and 0 bases from J, the junction contained 3 bases not matched to a gene. In germline, CDR1 is GTSNPN, CDR2 SVGIG (reference sequence). This CDR3 is built from 14 residues. CDR3 sequence (DNA): TGTGCCTGGGCCCAGGGGGCCTCTGGAAACACCATATATTTT. This gives the protein CAWAQGASGNTIYF.

This clonotype has a handful of counts. The chain joins TRBV5-1 to TRBJ2-7; 9 positions match TRBD1. The germline V gene encodes CDR1 SGHRS and CDR2 YFSETQ. Unmatched junction bases numbered 8, after V lost 3 bases and J lost 1 base. The CDR3 is 16 amino acids. CDR3 nucleotide sequence: TGCGCCAGCAGCTACCGAGCGACAGGGGGTTCCTACGAGCAGTACTTC. Residues: CASSYRATGGSYEQYF.

The sample holds many counts of this clonotype. V and J are TRBV5-1 and TRBJ2-2; D ambiguous. Germline V CDR1 and CDR2: SGHRS, YFSETQ. V was trimmed by 2 bases and J by 3 bases, leaving 8 bases between them. CDR3 length: 14 amino acids. The CDR3 nucleotides read TGCGCCAGCAGCTTCGGCGGTTACACCGGGGAGCTGTTTTTT. This translates into CASSFGGYTGELFF. Filled out from reference TRBV5-1 and TRBJ2-2, the complete variable domain reads KAGVTQTPRYLIKTRGQQVTLSCSPISGHRSVSWYQQTPGQGLQFLFEYFSETQRNKGNFPGRFSGRQFSNSRSEMNVSTLELGDSALYLCASSFGGYTGELFFGEGSRLTVL.